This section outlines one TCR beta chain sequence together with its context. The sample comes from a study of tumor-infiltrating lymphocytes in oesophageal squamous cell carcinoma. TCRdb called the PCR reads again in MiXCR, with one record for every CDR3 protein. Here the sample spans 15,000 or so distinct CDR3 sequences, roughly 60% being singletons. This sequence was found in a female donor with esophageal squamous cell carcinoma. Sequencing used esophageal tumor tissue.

The CDR3 nucleotides read TGTGCCAGCAGCCCGGGACAAATATACGAGCAGTACTTC. Its translation: CASSPGQIYEQYF. The rearrangement uses TRBV6-5 and TRBJ2-7, with D perhaps matching TRBD1 (6 bases). The CDR3 is 13 residues long. From germline, CDR1 is MNHEY and CDR2 SVGAGI. The V end was cut by 6 bases, the J end by 4 bases, with 13 bases between.